A selection of T cell receptor beta chains follows, all from one sample in a study of cytomegalovirus exposure and HLA in healthy donors. Some clones are missing from TCRdb's copy, which holds only in-frame ones; the method was immunoSEQ multiplex PCR. The repertoire consists of some 170,000 clones, with roughly four fifths occurring once and the leading ten covering 0.9% to 1.1%. The sample consisted of PBMCs. Receptor source: a woman between 35 and 50 years old in good health and CMV-seronegative. CDR3s include the opening cysteine and the closing phenylalanine or tryptophan. The D gene is left open where the match is weak.

TRBV28	.	TRBJ1-2	CASDEGGVRYGYTF
TRBV10-3	.	TRBJ1-2	CAISEGVAENGYTF
TRBV5-6	TRBD1	TRBJ1-1	CASSRTGPAFF
TRBV5-6	TRBD1	TRBJ2-1	CASSSGQGLYNEQFF
TRBV19	TRBD1	TRBJ1-1	CASSIGTVSRTEAFF
TRBV7-9	TRBD2	TRBJ2-3	CASSLDRAGADTQYF
TRBV7-9	.	TRBJ1-5	CASSVDSSGNQPQHF
TRBV30	TRBD1	TRBJ1-1	CAWKRVDRENTEAFF
TRBV11-2	.	TRBJ1-1	CASSLHTEAFF
TRBV7-9	TRBD2	TRBJ2-2	CASSFSSGRASGELFF
TRBV15	.	TRBJ2-1	CATSKSTGSKGRFAYEQFF
TRBV30	.	TRBJ2-5	CAWSAAGPKETETQYF
TRBV28	.	TRBJ2-3	CASSSKTGGDTQYF
TRBV4-1	TRBD2	TRBJ2-1	CASSHVSGNSYNEQFF
TRBV13	TRBD2	TRBJ2-7	CASSFRGTSGSPLSEYF
TRBV27	.	TRBJ2-7	CASRRSGEGSSYEQYF
TRBV19	TRBD2	TRBJ2-1	CASKWGLGGRFEQFF
TRBV11-2	.	TRBJ1-3	CASSLQSPISGNTIYF
TRBV5-1	.	TRBJ1-5	CASSLAGQPQHF
TRBV29-1	.	TRBJ2-5	CSARSGQETQYF
TRBV2	TRBD1	TRBJ2-5	CASSEQGQGGGETQYF
TRBV30	TRBD1	TRBJ2-3	CAWSQGVADTQYF
TRBV30	TRBD1	TRBJ1-5	CAWNGEGAGQPQHF
TRBV4-2	TRBD2	TRBJ2-5	CASSLQRDLQETQYF
TRBV5-6	.	TRBJ2-7	CASSLQSYEQYF
TRBV11-3	TRBD2	TRBJ2-7	CASSPLAGSTYEQYF
TRBV5-1	.	TRBJ1-5	CASSLGPSPRGNQPQHF
TRBV19	TRBD1	TRBJ2-7	CASGITGGSYEQYF